The 17 T cell receptor beta chains below come from one sample, sequenced in a study of a mutant IDH1 vaccine in newly diagnosed glioma. Clones were sequenced by immunoSEQ multiplex PCR, and TCRdb holds only the in-frame ones, with some missing. This table has fewer than 70,000 clones, approximately 86% appearing once. Time point noted: week 35, safety follow-up. Each dose of the vaccine consisted of 300 ug of mutant IDH1 20-mer peptide, with topical imiquimod. Their antigen targets remain unknown. The input for sequencing was PBMCs, taken from a glioma patient whose treatment included an IDH1 peptide vaccine. Every receptor here comes from a man aged 25 to 40 with glioma.

The chain links TRBV12-2 to TRBJ2-7; TRBD2 is the table's D call, not checked against the DNA. TRBV12-2 is a documented pseudogene. This CDR3 comprises 18 residues. The CDR3 here is CASRFVLNRRGAMYEQYF. CDR3 sequence (DNA): TGTGCAAGTCGCTTCGTCCTTAACCGGCGGGGGGCCATGTACGAGCAGTACTTC.

J is TRBJ2-5 and V is TRBV18; D may correspond to TRBD1 or TRBD2 (5 bases each). CDR3 size: 15 residues. Trimming took off 3 bases at V and 4 bases at J, with 15 bases between the two ends. From germline, CDR1 is KGHSH and CDR2 LQKENI. The CDR3 loop is CASSPGAGHSETQYF. CDR3 nucleotides: TGTGCCAGCTCACCCGGGGCAGGCCACTCAGAGACCCAGTACTTC.

The chain carries TRBV2 and TRBJ2-7; the match to TRBD2 covers 7 bases. After removal of 8 bases from V and 3 bases from J, the junction contained 13 bases not matched to a gene. The CDR3 covers 15 residues. CDR1 is SNHLY, CDR2 FYNNEI, per germline. The CDR3 region has the DNA TGTGCCAGCGGGAGGGGTCCGGTAGACTTCTACGAGCAGTACTTC. Translated, it gives CASGRGPVDFYEQYF.

The chain couples TRBV27 to TRBJ2-7; 12 bases line up with TRBD1. Germline lookup yields CDR1 MNHEY and CDR2 SMNVEV (reference sequence). The length of the CDR3 is 18 residues. V was clipped by 2 bases and J by 1 base; unmatched bases: 9. The CDR3 is CASSLEHPGQGASYEQYF. DNA of the CDR3: TGTGCCAGCAGTTTAGAGCACCCGGGACAGGGGGCTTCCTACGAGCAGTACTTC.

J is TRBJ1-2 and V is TRBV6-6, with D tentatively TRBD1 (5 bases). Deletions cut 5 bases from V and 2 bases from J, with 9 bases between. The V gene's germline CDR1 is MNHNY and CDR2 SVGAGI (reference sequence). CDR3 length: 13 amino acids. This CDR3 is CASSPRANYGYTF. The CDR3 DNA reads TGTGCCAGCAGTCCCAGGGCCAACTATGGCTACACCTTC.

This chain links TRBV27 with TRBJ1-2; no clear D gene. The CDR3 has 13 amino acids. With 7 bases removed from V and 9 bases from J, the gap between germline ends came to 18 bases. Germline V gene data show CDR1 as MNHEY and CDR2 as SMNVEV (reference sequence). The CDR3 sequence is CASIPNGVLRYTF. In DNA, the CDR3 is TGTGCCAGCATTCCTAATGGAGTTTTACGCTACACCTTC.

The chain recombines TRBV6-5 with TRBJ1-1; D possibly corresponds to TRBD1 (6 bases). Germline V gene lookup returns CDR1 MNHEY and CDR2 SVGAGI. Trimming stripped 6 bases from V and 3 bases from J, with 11 bases between. This CDR3 has 13 residues. CDR3 bases: TGTGCCAGCAGGTCGACAGGATACACTGAAGCTTTCTTT. It specifies CASRSTGYTEAFF.

This rearrangement joins TRBV7-3 to TRBJ2-5; the match to TRBD1 covers 7 bases. The CDR3 has 13 amino acids. After removal of 4 bases from V and 1 base from J, the junction contained 0 bases not matched to a gene. The germline V gene has CDR1 SGHTA and CDR2 FQGTGA. CDR3 DNA: TGTGCCAGCAGCTGGGACAGCCAAGAGACCCAGTACTTC. Its protein is CASSWDSQETQYF.

The gene calls are TRBV10-3 and TRBJ1-2, with D perhaps TRBD1 (6 bases). The ends were cut back, 3 bases at V and 4 bases at J, with 18 bases in the middle. CDR1 and CDR2 from the germline V gene are ENHRY and SYGVKD. This CDR3 region has 16 residues. The CDR3 DNA is TGTGCCATCAGTGATGGGACCGCAGGGGAAAGCTATGGCTACACCTTC. Translated: CAISDGTAGESYGYTF.

In this sample, this clone turned up a few times. The V and J genes are TRBV9 and TRBJ1-1; D unresolved. This CDR3 region has 15 residues. Trimming cost V 3 bases and J 0 bases, with 12 bases left between them. The germline CDR1 and CDR2 sequences are SGDLS and YYNGEE. CDR3 sequence: CASSAQGSLNTEAFF. The CDR3 DNA reads TGTGCCAGCAGCGCCCAAGGGTCGCTGAACACTGAAGCTTTCTTT.

V is TRBV5-1 and J is TRBJ2-5, with D perhaps TRBD2 (6 bases). The ends were cut back, 4 bases at V and 2 bases at J, with 12 bases in the middle. This CDR3 contains 14 residues. Germline CDR1 reads SGHRS; CDR2 reads YFSETQ. CDR3: CASSEGRGQETQYF. CDR3 DNA sequence: TGCGCCAGCAGCGAAGGACGGGGGCAAGAGACCCAGTACTTC. Supplemented by reference TRBV5-1 and TRBJ2-5, the full variable domain reads KAGVTQTPRYLIKTRGQQVTLSCSPISGHRSVSWYQQTPGQGLQFLFEYFSETQRNKGNFPGRFSGRQFSNSRSEMNVSTLELGDSALYLCASSEGRGQETQYFGPGTRLLVL.

This clone was found a few times. V is TRBV15 and J is TRBJ2-2; 9 positions match TRBD1. The V gene's germline CDR1 is LNHNV and CDR2 YYDKDF (reference sequence). The V and J ends lost 0 bases and 6 bases, in that order; junction bases with no gene match: 2. The CDR3 sequence is 15 residues long. The CDR3 nucleotides are TGTGCCACCAGCAGAGACCGGGACAGGGCCGGGGAGCTGTTTTTT. It translates to CATSRDRDRAGELFF.

The J gene is TRBJ1-2, the V gene TRBV30; tentatively, D is TRBD1 (5 bases). Trimming removed 4 bases at V and 5 bases at J, with 20 bases between. This CDR3 comprises 15 residues. Germline values: CDR1 GTSNPN, CDR2 SVGIG (reference sequence). This CDR3 is CAWTTLHGHSYGYTF. The CDR3 coding sequence is TGTGCCTGGACAACACTCCATGGACACTCGTATGGCTACACCTTC.

CDR3 in DNA: TGTGCCAGCAGCTTGGAGGGACTAGCGGCCTACGAGCAGTACTTC. This gives the protein CASSLEGLAAYEQYF. The chain joins TRBV5-5 to TRBJ2-7; 11 bases match TRBD2. CDR1 and CDR2 from the germline V gene are SGHKS and YYEKEE (reference sequence). With 0 bases clipped from V and 2 bases from J, the junction kept 1 base outside the gene matches. The CDR3 is 15 amino acids. Looking up the rest from reference TRBV5-5 and TRBJ2-7 gives the full variable domain: DAGVTQSPTHLIKTRGQQVTLRCSPISGHKSVSWYQQVLGQGPQFIFQYYEKEERGRGNFPDRFSARQFPNYSSELNVNALLLGDSALYLCASSLEGLAAYEQYFGPGTRLTVT.

The rearrangement joins TRBV28 to TRBJ2-7; D possibly uses TRBD1 or TRBD2 (5 bases each). V was cut by 6 bases and J by 2 bases, with 17 bases left in between. Germline V lookup: CDR1 MDHEN, CDR2 SYDVKM. CDR3 length: 15 residues. The CDR3 region is CASSLFGTSAYEQYF. Written as DNA, the CDR3 is TGTGCCAGCAGCCTATTCGGGACGTCTGCCTACGAGCAGTACTTC.

J is TRBJ2-7 and V is TRBV30, with TRBD1 matching over 7 bases. The CDR3 covers 13 residues. Germline CDR1 GTSNPN, CDR2 SVGIG (reference sequence). J lost 2 bases, V lost 2 bases, and 3 bases had no gene match. CDR3 DNA sequence: TGTGCCTGGAGTCTCACAGGGGCCTACGAGCAGTACTTC. Translation: CAWSLTGAYEQYF.

The rearrangement uses TRBV29-1 and TRBJ2-5; D gene unclear. Per the germline V gene, CDR1 is SQVTM and CDR2 is ANQGSEA. Trimming pared 4 bases from V and 6 bases from J, leaving 12 bases between. This CDR3 is 12 amino acids long. The CDR3 nucleotides are TGCAGCGTTGGGCGGATTGGAAAGACCCAGTACTTC. Its translation: CSVGRIGKTQYF.